This entry lists 20 T cell receptor beta chains sequenced from one sample in a study of T-cell reconstitution after alpha-beta-depleted transplantation in children. Unique molecular identifiers were built into the TCRbeta library. One entry per CDR3 protein, called by TCRdb with MiXCR from the PCR reads. The top ten clones hold around 2.4% of a sample with just over 70,000 distinct CDR3 sequences, about 6.7% of them seen once. The starting material was PBMCs from the stem cell graft donor, obtained from the stem cell graft. Receptors originate from a human donor who donated a stem cell graft to a child with acute lymphoblastic leukemia.

CDR3: CATSNPGTVHEKGPLHF. CDR3 in DNA: TGTGCCACCAGCAACCCCGGGACCGTACACGAAAAGGGACCCCTCCACTTT. The V gene is TRBV15, the J gene TRBJ1-6, with D possibly matching TRBD1 (5 bases). CDR1 is LNHNV and CDR2 is YYDKDF in the germline V gene (reference sequence). With 4 bases removed from V and 12 bases from J, the gap between germline ends came to 25 bases. There are 17 residues in the CDR3.

This clonotype was seen repeatedly, ten times or more. The germline gene is not matched at one end of the junction; a read error may be the cause. The chain recombines TRBV6-5 with TRBJ2-2; TRBD1 agrees at 7 bases. In germline, CDR1 is MNHEY, CDR2 SVGAGI. The CDR3 contains 14 residues. The chain's CDR3 is CASSLLGGTGELFF. As DNA, the CDR3 is TGTGCCAGCAGCTTGCTAGGGGGCACCGGGGAGCTTTTTTTT.

The table lists this clonotype with many counts. The V and J genes are TRBV7-9 and TRBJ2-7; D gene ambiguous. V dropped 4 bases and J dropped 0 bases, with 13 bases sitting between them. CDR1 and CDR2 from the germline V gene are SEHNR and FQNEAQ (reference sequence). This CDR3 is 15 amino acids long. In DNA form, the CDR3 reads TGTGCCAGCAGCTGGCAAGGGCCTAGCTCCTACGAGCAGTACTTC. This encodes CASSWQGPSSYEQYF.

The sample holds many counts of this clonotype. J is TRBJ1-1 and V is TRBV12-3 or TRBV12-4, with no clear D. Trimming pared 5 bases from V and 0 bases from J, leaving 10 bases between. The CDR3 extends over 14 amino acids. CDR3 sequence reads: CASSPSPVNTEAFF. The CDR3, as DNA: TGTGCCAGCAGTCCCTCTCCGGTGAACACTGAAGCTTTCTTT.

This clonotype ranks as medium-sized. The chain carries TRBV20-1 and TRBJ2-7; TRBD2 matches at 14 bases. Trimming at V came to 1 base and at J to 0 bases, leaving 11 bases not matched to a gene. Germline values: CDR1 DFQATT, CDR2 SNEGSKA (reference sequence). This CDR3 has 19 residues. CDR3 coding DNA: TGCAGTGCTAGAGTCCCCCCAGTCGGGACTAGCGGGAGCTCCTACGAGCAGTACTTC. Translating it yields CSARVPPVGTSGSSYEQYF.

This chain connects TRBV5-4 to TRBJ2-6; D is perhaps TRBD2 (7 bases). With 4 bases removed from V and 4 bases from J, the gap between germline ends came to 30 bases. Germline CDR1 is SGHNT and CDR2 is YYREEE (reference sequence). The CDR3 length is 21 residues. CDR3 sequence reads: CASSTPGRMGGRVRGANVLTF. The CDR3 nucleotides are TGTGCCAGCAGCACCCCCGGGAGGATGGGGGGCCGGGTGAGGGGGGCCAACGTCCTGACTTTC.

This clonotype has a count of ten or more. V is TRBV20-1 and J is TRBJ2-4; perhaps TRBD2 as D (5 bases). Trimming shortened V by 5 bases and J by 15 bases, and 8 bases separated the two germline ends. Germline V gives CDR1 DFQATT, CDR2 SNEGSKA (reference sequence). The CDR3 sequence is 8 residues long. The CDR3 nucleotides are TGCAGTGCTGAAGGAGGGTACTTC. The encoded protein is CSAEGGYF.

This clonotype was detected ten times or more. The chain links TRBV12-5 to TRBJ1-1; D unclear. Per germline, CDR1 LGHNT and CDR2 FRNRAP. The CDR3 loop spans 13 amino acids. The ends were cut back, 4 bases at V and 3 bases at J, with 9 bases in the middle. CDR3 DNA sequence: TGTGCTAGTGGTTACACGACGGACACTGAAGCTTTCTTT. Protein: CASGYTTDTEAFF.

This clonotype was seen repeatedly, ten times or more. The chain links TRBV3-1 to TRBJ2-1; 10 bases line up with TRBD1. The CDR3 is 14 amino acids. The germline V gene has CDR1 LGHDT and CDR2 YNNKEL (reference sequence). Unmatched junction bases numbered 7, after V lost 5 bases and J lost 9 bases. CDR3 DNA sequence: TGTGCCAGCAGCTTCCGACAGGGGGCCGCTGAGCAGTTCTTC. Translated: CASSFRQGAAEQFF.

This clonotype was found many times. V gene TRBV3-1 combines with J gene TRBJ1-2; D not resolved. Germline values: CDR1 LGHDT, CDR2 YNNKEL (reference sequence). V lost 3 bases to trimming and J lost 12 bases, with 11 bases between them. The CDR3 spans 11 residues. CDR3 coding DNA: TGTGCCAGCAGCCATAAGGGTGGTCACACCTTC. Translation gives CASSHKGGHTF.

In this sample, this clonotype turned up a few times. Written as DNA, the CDR3 is TGTGCCAGCAGCTTAGCTGGGCGGGGGAACTCCTACGAGCAGTACTTC. Protein: CASSLAGRGNSYEQYF. The genes are TRBV11-2 and TRBJ2-7; 7 bases are shared with TRBD2. The CDR3 runs 16 residues. Trimming removed 1 base from V and 0 bases from J; junction bases left unmatched: 6. CDR1 SGHAT and CDR2 FQNNGV come from the germline V gene.

The gene calls are TRBV7-8 and TRBJ2-7; TRBD1 matches at 9 bases. The germline V gene has CDR1 SGHVS and CDR2 FQNEAQ. Trimming took 1 base from V and 5 from J; bases not matched to a gene: 3. CDR3 length equals 14 residues. DNA of the CDR3: TGTGCCAGCAGCTTAGTTACAGGGGGCCACGAGCAGTACTTC. Translating gives CASSLVTGGHEQYF.

The J gene is TRBJ2-7, the V gene TRBV4-2; the D is unclear. Trimming shortened V by 2 bases and J by 3 bases, and 17 bases separated the two germline ends. The germline gives CDR1 LGHNA, CDR2 YNFKEQ. This CDR3 has 16 amino acids. CDR3 protein: CASSQPQAEAHYEQYF. CDR3 DNA sequence: TGTGCCAGCAGCCAACCTCAGGCCGAGGCCCACTACGAGCAGTACTTC.

There are many counts of this clonotype. The chain links TRBV4-1 to TRBJ2-7, with 10 positions matching TRBD1. With V trimmed by 6 bases and J by 7 bases, 6 bases remained unmatched. This CDR3 has 13 amino acids. CDR1 MGHRA and CDR2 YSYEKL come from the germline V gene. The CDR3 loop reads CASRGTGAGEQYF. CDR3 coding DNA: TGCGCCAGCAGAGGGACAGGGGCGGGAGAGCAGTACTTC.

The J gene is TRBJ2-1, the V gene TRBV14; TRBD2 matches 8 bases. J was trimmed by 9 bases and V by 0 bases; bases with no gene match: 7. From germline, CDR1 is SGHDN and CDR2 FVKESK. The CDR3 runs 15 residues. CDR3 sequence reads: CASSQDVSGGREQFF. The CDR3 bases are TGTGCCAGCAGCCAAGATGTAAGCGGGGGTCGTGAGCAGTTCTTC.

This clonotype was detected a few times. The chain employs TRBV2 and TRBJ2-1, with a tentative D call TRBD2 (5 bases). CDR1 and CDR2 from the germline V gene are SNHLY and FYNNEI. Trimming removed 2 bases at V and 0 bases at J, with 11 bases between. The CDR3 length is 16 residues. The DNA of the CDR3 is TGTGCCAGCAGTGAACCCGATGCGGGCTCCTACAATGAGCAGTTCTTC. It is translated as CASSEPDAGSYNEQFF.

The genes are TRBV7-2 and TRBJ2-1; 12 nucleotides match TRBD2. The trim removed 5 bases at V and 5 bases at J, leaving 4 bases unmatched. CDR3 size: 15 residues. Germline V gives CDR1 SGHTA, CDR2 FQGNSA. Written as DNA, the CDR3 is TGTGCCAGCAGCCGGACTAGCGGGGTCCACAATGAGCAGTTCTTC. It encodes CASSRTSGVHNEQFF. The complete variable domain, with remaining parts taken from reference TRBV7-2 and TRBJ2-1, reads GAGVSQSPSNKVTEKGKDVELRCDPISGHTALYWYRQSLGQGLEFLIYFQGNSAPDKSGLPSDRFSAERTGGSVSTLTIQRTQQEDSAVYLCASSRTSGVHNEQFFGPGTRLTVL.

The rearrangement links TRBV5-1 to TRBJ2-1; TRBD1 agrees at 7 bases. The CDR3 is 15 residues long. V gave up 2 bases and J gave up 4 bases; unmatched junction bases: 6. Germline V gene lookup returns CDR1 SGHRS and CDR2 YFSETQ. The CDR3 nucleotides read TGCGCCAGCAGCTTTGGGCCAGGGGGATACAATGAGCAGTTCTTC. It translates to CASSFGPGGYNEQFF.

This clonotype has ten or more counts. This rearrangement joins TRBV20-1 to TRBJ1-5, with 10 nucleotides matching TRBD1. This CDR3 is 14 amino acids long. The ends lost 5 bases at V and 3 bases at J; junction bases unmatched: 4. Looked up from germline, CDR1 is DFQATT and CDR2 is SNEGSKA (reference sequence). The CDR3 spells CSAPGQGYNQPQHF. CDR3 DNA sequence: TGCAGTGCTCCGGGACAGGGGTACAATCAGCCCCAGCATTTT.

This clonotype was seen a few times. The chain carries TRBV6-5 and TRBJ2-1, with a tentative D call TRBD2 (6 bases). Trimming cost V 0 bases and J 0 bases, with 15 bases left between them. CDR3 size: 18 residues. Germline V gene sequence: CDR1 MNHEY, CDR2 SVGAGI. CDR3 in DNA: TGTGCCAGCAGTTACTCTCCGTTGGGGGGAAGCTCCTACAATGAGCAGTTCTTC. Protein: CASSYSPLGGSSYNEQFF.